The 9 T cell receptor beta chains reported below all come from one sample, sequenced in a study of shared clonotypes between healthy human individuals. TCRdb's copy holds only in-frame clones and misses some; the assay was immunoSEQ multiplex PCR. The sample contains around 1.4 million clones, approximately 98.5% of which appear only once. Sequenced: naive CD4+ T cells sorted from blood. The subset here: CD45RA+ positively selected. Receptors were obtained from a young man in good health.

A word on this clone: This same CDR3 is encoded by further DNA sequences in the sample. V is TRBV7-2 and J is TRBJ2-1; D is uncertain. The CDR3 loop spans 15 amino acids. Trimming pared 1 base from V and 0 bases from J, leaving 7 bases between. Germline lookup yields CDR1 SGHTA and CDR2 FQGNSA. The DNA of the CDR3 is TGTGCCAGCAGCTTAGTACGGAGCTCCTACAATGAGCAGTTCTTC. It encodes CASSLVRSSYNEQFF.

The V gene is TRBV2, the J gene TRBJ2-5, with 10 positions matching TRBD1. After removal of 1 base from V and 9 bases from J, the junction contained 17 bases not matched to a gene. This CDR3 has 18 residues. The germline V gene encodes CDR1 SNHLY and CDR2 FYNNEI. The DNA of the CDR3 is TGTGCCAGCAGTGAAGACAATTACGGGACAGGGGAATGGTCGGCCCAGTACTTC. It translates to CASSEDNYGTGEWSAQYF.

A word on this clone: The sample carries other DNA sequences with the same CDR3. The chain employs TRBV9 and TRBJ1-1; D gene ambiguous. Germline values: CDR1 SGDLS, CDR2 YYNGEE. Trimming stripped 0 bases from V and 0 bases from J, with 9 bases between. The CDR3 extends over 15 amino acids. CDR3: CASSVEGSLNTEAFF. For the CDR3, the DNA is TGTGCCAGCAGCGTAGAGGGCAGTTTGAACACTGAAGCTTTCTTT.

The chain employs TRBV11-2 and TRBJ2-3; tentatively, D is TRBD1 or TRBD2 (5 bases each). The CDR3 spans 16 residues. Deletions cut 5 bases from V and 2 bases from J, with 17 bases between. The germline V gene encodes CDR1 SGHAT and CDR2 FQNNGV. This chain's CDR3 is CASSLRDVSFTDTQYF. CDR3 nucleotides: TGTGCCAGCAGCCTCAGGGACGTCTCCTTCACAGATACGCAGTATTTT.

The rearrangement uses TRBV27 and TRBJ2-7; D remains ambiguous. Germline CDR1 and CDR2: MNHEY and SMNVEV (reference sequence). This CDR3 comprises 15 residues. Trimming stripped 6 bases from V and 3 bases from J, with 18 bases between. The DNA for the CDR3 is TGTGCCAGCAGCCAGGTTTCGCGGACCTACTACGAGCAGTACTTC. This translates into CASSQVSRTYYEQYF.

The chain joins TRBV5-1 to TRBJ1-5; a weak D match, TRBD1 (5 bases). This CDR3 contains 14 residues. Trimming took off 0 bases at V and 4 bases at J, with 8 bases between the two ends. Germline loops: CDR1 SGHRS, CDR2 YFSETQ. In nucleotides, the CDR3 is TGCGCCAGCAGCTTGGGGGGCACAAATCAGCCCCAGCATTTT. This codes for CASSLGGTNQPQHF.

The gene calls are TRBV5-4 and TRBJ1-5; D unclear. The CDR3 consists of 14 residues. Germline lookup yields CDR1 SGHNT and CDR2 YYREEE (reference sequence). Trimming left V 0 bases short and J 1 base short, with 5 bases between. CDR3 loop: CASSLDKSNQPQHF. The CDR3 DNA reads as TGTGCCAGCAGCTTGGACAAGAGCAATCAGCCCCAGCATTTT.

Here the CDR3 reads CATTPAGTSGTDTQYF. CDR3 nucleotides: TGTGCCACAACCCCGGCCGGGACTAGCGGCACAGATACGCAGTATTTT. The genes are TRBV7-9 and TRBJ2-3; 10 bases map to TRBD2. V trimming: 10 bases; J trimming: 1 base; junction bases outside the gene matches: 11. Germline CDR1 reads SEHNR; CDR2 reads FQNEAQ (reference sequence). The CDR3 loop spans 16 amino acids.

This chain links TRBV28 with TRBJ1-2, with a tentative D call TRBD1 (6 bases). The V gene's germline CDR1 is MDHEN and CDR2 SYDVKM. Trimming pared 8 bases from V and 5 bases from J, leaving 12 bases between. CDR3 length equals 12 residues. DNA for the CDR3: TGTGCCAGCGATAGGGGGAATTATGGCTACACCTTC. Translated, it gives CASDRGNYGYTF.